Each of the 9 T cell receptor beta chains below was sequenced from the same sample in a study of CD8 T cells in Susac syndrome. RNA was extracted with the RNeasy kit, and a quantity of about 0.45 to 1 ug was reverse transcribed using random hexamers. MiXCR, applied by TCRdb to the immunoSEQ multiplex PCR reads, yields one record per CDR3 protein. The data hold 330,000 or so distinct CDR3 sequences, with roughly 90% observed a single time. The sample taken for sequencing was CD8+ T cells from PBMCs. These receptors were obtained from a human donor with multiple sclerosis.

This clonotype was observed once. This chain links TRBV11-2 with TRBJ1-2; 8 bases are a match to TRBD1. The CDR3 spans 16 residues. Trimming cost V 6 bases and J 3 bases; bases outside gene matches: 12. Germline-derived CDR1 and CDR2 are SGHAT and FQNNGV. As DNA, the CDR3 is TGTGCCAGCAGTTCGCACAGGGGGTCAGGGGACTATGGCTACACCTTC. Translating it yields CASSSHRGSGDYGYTF.

The rearrangement links TRBV20-1 to TRBJ1-2; 9 nucleotides match TRBD1. The CDR3 has 13 amino acids. Germline V gene lookup returns CDR1 DFQATT and CDR2 SNEGSKA (reference sequence). J was trimmed by 8 bases and V by 5 bases; bases with no gene match: 9. CDR3 DNA: TGCAGTGCTCGGGACAGGGTATTGTGGGGCTACACCTTC. Encoded protein: CSARDRVLWGYTF.

This sequence joins TRBV6-5 and TRBJ1-2; 9 positions match TRBD1. Germline V gives CDR1 MNHEY, CDR2 SVGAGI. V shed 5 bases, J shed 5 bases, and the junction held 9 bases outside the gene matches. CDR3 length: 15 residues. The CDR3 sequence: CASSRPGQGEYGYTF. The CDR3 coding sequence is TGTGCCAGCAGTCGACCGGGACAGGGTGAATATGGCTACACCTTC.

The J gene is TRBJ2-5, the V gene TRBV29-1; D tentatively fits TRBD1 or TRBD2 (6 bases each). The CDR3 contains 18 residues. Trimming stripped 0 bases from V and 5 bases from J, with 25 bases between. The germline V gene has CDR1 SQVTM and CDR2 ANQGSEA. The CDR3 spells CSVEDIGPSPGGGETQYF. CDR3 bases: TGCAGCGTTGAAGATATAGGGCCCTCCCCAGGAGGGGGGGAGACCCAGTACTTC.

This chain joins TRBV29-1 and TRBJ1-2; D is possibly TRBD1 (5 bases). CDR1 and CDR2 (germline): SQVTM, ANQGSEA. Trimming took 6 bases from V and 8 from J, leaving 19 bases between them. The CDR3 has 13 residues. The CDR3, as DNA: TGCAGCGTGGGCCCGGGGCAGGGTGAAGGCTACACCTTC. Translating it yields CSVGPGQGEGYTF.

V usage is TRBV7-9 and J usage is TRBJ2-1, with D possibly matching TRBD1 (5 bases). The CDR3 sequence is 12 residues long. V lost 2 bases and J lost 14, with 13 bases in between. Per germline, CDR1 SEHNR and CDR2 FQNEAQ (reference sequence). The CDR3 DNA sequence: TGTGCCAGCAGCTTACCCCCCAGGGCAAAGTTCTTC. Translating it yields CASSLPPRAKFF.

J is TRBJ2-1 and V is TRBV9; D call uncertain. Germline-derived CDR1 and CDR2 are SGDLS and YYNGEE. The CDR3 contains 12 residues. Trimming stripped 0 bases from V and 9 bases from J, with 7 bases between. CDR3 protein: CASSVAIGEQFF. As DNA, the CDR3 is TGTGCCAGCAGCGTAGCGATTGGTGAGCAGTTCTTC.

The V gene is TRBV29-1, the J gene TRBJ1-1; D is undetermined. V shed 5 bases and J shed 0 bases, with 7 bases lying between them. The CDR3 runs to 12 residues. CDR1 and CDR2 from the germline V gene are SQVTM and ANQGSEA. Here the CDR3 reads CSVPTMNTEAFF. The CDR3 coding sequence is TGCAGCGTTCCGACAATGAACACTGAAGCTTTCTTT.

The J gene is TRBJ2-2, the V gene TRBV5-1; D unresolved. Trimming cost V 5 bases and J 0 bases, with 11 bases left between them. CDR1 and CDR2 (germline): SGHRS, YFSETQ. The CDR3 has 15 amino acids. The CDR3 is CASRASRANTGELFF. In DNA form, the CDR3 reads TGCGCCAGCAGAGCTTCACGAGCGAACACCGGGGAGCTGTTTTTT.